This entry describes one T cell receptor (beta chain). CDR1 is LNHDA, CDR2 SQIVND, per germline (reference sequence). CDR3 length: 17 residues. Trimming removed 5 bases from V and 0 bases from J, with 17 bases in between. This entry comes from a study of OX40 agonist ivuxolimab in advanced cancers. Assay used: immunoSEQ multiplex PCR; TCRdb lists only in-frame clones, some missing. The sample includes around 65,000 clones, around 90% seen only once; the top ten take about an eighth. The chain is built from TRBV19 and TRBJ1-3; no clear D. The sample here was CD4+ or CD8+ T cells sorted from blood, taken in a trial of the OX40 agonist ivuxolimab. This receptor was taken from an adult with an advanced solid tumor such as melanoma, head and neck, liver or kidney cancer. CDR3 sequence reads: CASSVLSGSYSGNTIYF. DNA of the CDR3: TGTGCCAGTAGTGTCCTGAGTGGGAGCTACTCTGGAAACACCATATATTTT.